These T cell receptor beta chains were read from a single sample in a study of CD8 T cells in Susac syndrome. TCRdb passed the immunoSEQ multiplex PCR reads through MiXCR, listing each CDR3 protein once. Among around 150,000 distinct CDR3 sequences listed, around 95% were seen once. The sequenced sample was CD8+ T cells from PBMCs. These TCRs come from a human donor with Susac syndrome. CDR3s include the opening cysteine and the closing phenylalanine or tryptophan. The D gene is left open where the match is weak. Clone size, where shown, is once, few, many, or a class for clones that have expanded.

.	TRBV12-3/TRBV12-4	.	TRBJ2-3	TGTGCCAGCTTCAACACAGATACGCAGTATTTT	CASFNTDTQYF
.	TRBV6-1	TRBD2	TRBJ2-7	TGTGCCAGCACCAACCCACGCCTGGCGGGAGGGCCTGGGGAGCAGTACTTC	CASTNPRLAGGPGEQYF
.	TRBV7-9	.	TRBJ1-2	TGTGCCAGCAGCTCCCCGACCACGTCGGACTATGGCTACACCTTC	CASSSPTTSDYGYTF
.	TRBV6-2/TRBV6-3	.	TRBJ2-7	TGTGCCAGCAGTTATGGTAGCCAGAGCTCCTACGAGCAGTACTTC	CASSYGSQSSYEQYF
.	TRBV6-5	.	TRBJ2-7	TGTGCCAGCAGTTACGAGAGGGGCTACGAGCAGTACTTC	CASSYERGYEQYF
.	TRBV6-5	TRBD1	TRBJ2-5	TGTGCCAGCCACCCGACAGGGTCAGAGACCCAGTACTTC	CASHPTGSETQYF
.	TRBV7-2	.	TRBJ2-2	TGTGCCAGCAGCTCGGGGACTCTAAACACCGGGGAGCTGTTTTTT	CASSSGTLNTGELFF
.	TRBV11-2	.	TRBJ2-1	TGTGCCAGCAGCTTAGACCTGGGAAGTTACAATGAGCAGTTCTTC	CASSLDLGSYNEQFF
.	TRBV12-3/TRBV12-4	.	TRBJ1-1	TGTGCCAGCTTGACAGCAGTGAACACTGAAGCTTTCTTT	CASLTAVNTEAFF
once	TRBV20-1	.	TRBJ2-1	TGCAGTGCTAGAGAATGGAGCGGGTCCTACAATGAGCAGTTCTTC	CSAREWSGSYNEQFF
few	TRBV7-2	.	TRBJ1-5	TGTGCCAGCAGCTTAGATAGCCAGCCCCAGCATTTT	CASSLDSQPQHF
once	TRBV12-3/TRBV12-4	.	TRBJ2-1	TGTGCCAGCAGTTTGTTTGCGAACAATGAGCAGTTCTTC	CASSLFANNEQFF
.	TRBV9	TRBD2	TRBJ2-5	TGTGCCAGCAGTGGACCCGGGAGGGAGACCCAGTACTTC	CASSGPGRETQYF
.	TRBV28	.	TRBJ2-5	TGTGCCAGCAGTTTACCTAGGGGCTCGGTACAAGAGACCCAGTACTTC	CASSLPRGSVQETQYF
.	TRBV18	.	TRBJ2-5	TGTGCCAGCTCACCGTCGCCAGAGACCCAGTACTTC	CASSPSPETQYF
.	TRBV5-1	.	TRBJ1-1	TGCGCCAGCAGCATCTGGCCGGGAGCCACTGAAGCTTTCTTT	CASSIWPGATEAFF
.	TRBV20-1	TRBD2	TRBJ2-5	TGCAGTGCTAGAGGGACTAGCGGGAAATCCGGGGCCCCCCAAGAGACCCAGTACTTC	CSARGTSGKSGAPQETQYF
.	TRBV7-9	TRBD2	TRBJ2-7	TGTGCCACCGGGGGGGATTCTTCCTACGAGCAGTACTTC	CATGGDSSYEQYF
once	TRBV12-3/TRBV12-4	.	TRBJ1-5	TGTGCCAGCAGCGGAACCCCTACAGGGTCCAATCAGCCCCAGCATTTT	CASSGTPTGSNQPQHF
.	TRBV7-6	TRBD2	TRBJ2-4	TGTGCCAGCAGCTTAGCGGACCCGACTAGCTTGAACATTCAGTACTTC	CASSLADPTSLNIQYF
.	TRBV5-1	.	TRBJ1-1	TGCGCCAGCAGCTTGGAGGCAGATGAAGCTTTCTTT	CASSLEADEAFF
.	TRBV15	TRBD2	TRBJ2-3	TGTGCCACCAGCAGAGATGCCGCAACTAGCGGGAGCACAGATACGCAGTATTTT	CATSRDAATSGSTDTQYF
.	TRBV9	TRBD2	TRBJ2-1	TGTGCCAGCAGCGAATGGACTAGTCTAGGTGAGCAGTTCTTC	CASSEWTSLGEQFF
.	TRBV7-9	.	TRBJ2-7	TGTGCCAGCAGCCCCCAGAGCTCCTACGAGCAGTACTTC	CASSPQSSYEQYF
.	TRBV7-2	.	TRBJ1-1	TGTGCCAGCAGCTTATCGGGGGCTATGAACACTGAAGCTTTCTTT	CASSLSGAMNTEAFF
.	TRBV28	.	TRBJ2-1	TGTGCCAGCAGTTTACCTCCGGGCAGGGTAGTATACAATGAGCAGTTCTTC	CASSLPPGRVVYNEQFF
once	TRBV29-1	.	TRBJ1-2	TGCAGCGTTACCGGGGACAACTATGGCTACACCTTC	CSVTGDNYGYTF